The present T cell receptor beta chain was sequenced within a study of T cell responses to AZD1222 COVID-19 vaccine. TCRdb's table, derived via immunoSEQ multiplex PCR, lists solely in-frame clones and lacks some. Seen here are about 130,000 clones, 88% observed once, and the top ten hold around 19%. Overall study results and limits: Among the donors, most were white British and more were female, and clonal diversity was possibly underestimated. Dominant CD4 TCR responses targeted spike regions 160-218 and 743-854.

V lost 7 bases and J lost 10; bases outside the gene matches: 12. This CDR3 is built from 14 residues. Germline loops: CDR1 LNHDA, CDR2 SQIVND (reference sequence). In regard to this clone: As yet, its antigen is unknown.

The V gene is TRBV19, the J gene TRBJ1-4, with TRBD1 matching 7 bases. The specimen was peripheral blood, collected on day 0 of MenACWY control vaccination. The source is an adult in good health. The CDR3 sequence: CASTGTRQGPKLFF. For the CDR3, the DNA is TGTGCCAGTACGGGAACCCGACAGGGCCCAAAACTGTTTTTT.